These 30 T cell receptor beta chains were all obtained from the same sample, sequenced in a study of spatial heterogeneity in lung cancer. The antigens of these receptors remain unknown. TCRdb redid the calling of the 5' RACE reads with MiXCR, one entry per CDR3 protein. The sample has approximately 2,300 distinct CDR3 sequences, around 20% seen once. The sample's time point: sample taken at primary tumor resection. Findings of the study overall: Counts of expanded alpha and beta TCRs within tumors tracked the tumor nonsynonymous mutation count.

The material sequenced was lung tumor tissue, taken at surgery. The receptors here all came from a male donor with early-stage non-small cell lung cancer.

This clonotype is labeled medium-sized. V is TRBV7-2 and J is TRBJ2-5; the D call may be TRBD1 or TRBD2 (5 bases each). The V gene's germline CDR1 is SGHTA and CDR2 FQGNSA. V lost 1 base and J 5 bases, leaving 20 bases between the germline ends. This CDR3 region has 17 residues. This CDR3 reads CASSLETGTIKGETQYF. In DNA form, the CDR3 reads TGTGCCAGCAGCTTAGAGACCGGGACCATAAAGGGGGAGACCCAGTACTTC.

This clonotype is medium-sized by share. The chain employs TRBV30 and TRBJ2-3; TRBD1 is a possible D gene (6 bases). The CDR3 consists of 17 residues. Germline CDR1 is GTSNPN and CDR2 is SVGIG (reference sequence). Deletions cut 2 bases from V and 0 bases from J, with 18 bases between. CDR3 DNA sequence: TGTGCCTGGAGTAAGGACAGTTTAATGTCTAGCACAGATACGCAGTATTTT. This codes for CAWSKDSLMSSTDTQYF.

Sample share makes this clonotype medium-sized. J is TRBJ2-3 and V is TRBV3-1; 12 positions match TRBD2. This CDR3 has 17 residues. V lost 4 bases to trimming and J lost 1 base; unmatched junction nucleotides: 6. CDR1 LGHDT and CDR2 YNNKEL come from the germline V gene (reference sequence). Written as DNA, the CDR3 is TGTGCCAGCAGCCCAGCTAGCGGGAGGGGGGGCACAGATACGCAGTATTTT. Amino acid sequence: CASSPASGRGGTDTQYF.

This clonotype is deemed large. This CDR3 is CASSSTFWLQKDTQYF. The CDR3 region has the DNA TGTGCCAGCAGTTCAACTTTTTGGCTCCAAAAAGATACGCAGTATTTT. The chain is built from TRBV28 and TRBJ2-3; D unresolved. Per germline, CDR1 MDHEN and CDR2 SYDVKM. V dropped 4 bases and J dropped 5 bases, with 19 bases sitting between them. CDR3 length: 16 residues.

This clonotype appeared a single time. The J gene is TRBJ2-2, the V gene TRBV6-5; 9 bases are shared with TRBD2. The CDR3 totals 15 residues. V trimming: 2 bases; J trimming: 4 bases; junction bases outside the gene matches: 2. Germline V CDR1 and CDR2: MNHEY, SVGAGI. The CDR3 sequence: CASSYGTSTTGELFF. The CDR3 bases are TGTGCCAGCAGTTACGGGACTAGCACCACCGGGGAGCTGTTTTTT.

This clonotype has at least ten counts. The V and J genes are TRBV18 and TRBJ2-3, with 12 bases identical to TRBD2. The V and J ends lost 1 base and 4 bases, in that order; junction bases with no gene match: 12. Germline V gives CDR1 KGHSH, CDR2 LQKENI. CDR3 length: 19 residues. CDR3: CASSPRGTTSGSRADTQYF. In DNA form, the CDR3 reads TGTGCCAGCTCACCACGGGGAACGACTAGCGGGAGTCGTGCAGATACGCAGTATTTT.

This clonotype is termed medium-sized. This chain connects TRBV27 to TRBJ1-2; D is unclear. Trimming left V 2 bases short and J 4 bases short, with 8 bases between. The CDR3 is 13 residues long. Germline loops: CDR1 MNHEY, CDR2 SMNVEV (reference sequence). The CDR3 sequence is CASSLNVIYGYTF. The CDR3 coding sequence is TGTGCCAGCAGTTTAAACGTCATCTATGGCTACACCTTC.

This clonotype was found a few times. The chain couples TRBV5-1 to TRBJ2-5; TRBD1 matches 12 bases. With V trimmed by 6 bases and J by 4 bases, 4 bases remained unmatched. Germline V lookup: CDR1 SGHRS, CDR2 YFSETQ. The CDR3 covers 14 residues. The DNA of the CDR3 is TGCGCCAGCAAGGGACAGGGGGCTTCAGAGACCCAGTACTTC. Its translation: CASKGQGASETQYF.

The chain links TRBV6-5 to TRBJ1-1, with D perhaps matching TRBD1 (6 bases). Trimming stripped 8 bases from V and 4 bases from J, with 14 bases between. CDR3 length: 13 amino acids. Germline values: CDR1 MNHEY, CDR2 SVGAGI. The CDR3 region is CASCKQGSTEAFF. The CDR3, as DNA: TGTGCCAGCTGTAAACAGGGAAGCACTGAAGCTTTCTTT.

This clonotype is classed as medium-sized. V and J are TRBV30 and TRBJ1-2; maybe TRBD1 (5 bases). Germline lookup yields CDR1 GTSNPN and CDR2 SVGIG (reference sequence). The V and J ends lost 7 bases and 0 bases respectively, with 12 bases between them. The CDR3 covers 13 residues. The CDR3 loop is CASDTISNYGYTF. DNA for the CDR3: TGTGCCTCGGACACCATTTCTAACTATGGCTACACCTTC.

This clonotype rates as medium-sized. This CDR3 reads CASSPLLAGDEQFF. The CDR3, as DNA: TGTGCCAGCTCACCATTATTGGCTGGTGATGAGCAGTTCTTC. The rearrangement joins TRBV18 to TRBJ2-1; D is uncertain. The V and J ends lost 2 bases and 8 bases respectively, with 13 bases between them. CDR1 is KGHSH and CDR2 is LQKENI in the germline V gene. The CDR3 is 14 amino acids.

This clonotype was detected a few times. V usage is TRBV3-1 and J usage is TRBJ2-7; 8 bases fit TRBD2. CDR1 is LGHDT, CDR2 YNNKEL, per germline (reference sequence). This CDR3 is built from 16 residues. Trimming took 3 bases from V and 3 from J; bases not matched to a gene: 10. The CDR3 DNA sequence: TGTGCCAGCAGCCAGTTTAGCGGGAAGTCCTTCTACGAGCAGTACTTC. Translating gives CASSQFSGKSFYEQYF.

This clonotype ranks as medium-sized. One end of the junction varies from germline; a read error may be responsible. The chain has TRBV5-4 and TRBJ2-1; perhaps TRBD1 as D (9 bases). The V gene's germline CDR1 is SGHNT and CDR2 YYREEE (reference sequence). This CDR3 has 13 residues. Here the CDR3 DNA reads TGTGTCAGCGGGACAGGGACTAGGAATGAGCAGTTCTTC. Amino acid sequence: CVSGTGTRNEQFF.

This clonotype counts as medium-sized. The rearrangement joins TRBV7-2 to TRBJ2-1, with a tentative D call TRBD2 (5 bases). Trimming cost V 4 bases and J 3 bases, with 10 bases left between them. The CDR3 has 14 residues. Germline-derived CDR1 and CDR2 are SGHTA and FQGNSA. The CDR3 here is CASSSPRVYNEQFF. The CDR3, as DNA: TGTGCCAGCAGCTCCCCGAGGGTCTACAATGAGCAGTTCTTC.

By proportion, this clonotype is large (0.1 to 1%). The CDR3 reads CASSPGLAGGTSTDTQYF. CDR3 in DNA: TGTGCCAGCAGCCCAGGACTAGCGGGGGGCACTAGCACAGATACGCAGTATTTT. This chain links TRBV7-6 with TRBJ2-3; 14 bases fit TRBD2. The V gene's germline CDR1 is SGHVS and CDR2 FNYEAQ. The CDR3 covers 18 residues. Trimming took 5 bases from V and 0 from J; bases not matched to a gene: 7.

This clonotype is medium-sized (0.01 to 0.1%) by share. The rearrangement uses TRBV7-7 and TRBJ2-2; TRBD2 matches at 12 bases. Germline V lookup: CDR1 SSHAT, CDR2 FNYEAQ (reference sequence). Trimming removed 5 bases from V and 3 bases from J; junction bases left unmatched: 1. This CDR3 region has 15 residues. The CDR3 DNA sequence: TGTGCCAGCAGCCCTAGCGGGGGGGACACCGGGGAGCTGTTTTTT. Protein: CASSPSGGDTGELFF.

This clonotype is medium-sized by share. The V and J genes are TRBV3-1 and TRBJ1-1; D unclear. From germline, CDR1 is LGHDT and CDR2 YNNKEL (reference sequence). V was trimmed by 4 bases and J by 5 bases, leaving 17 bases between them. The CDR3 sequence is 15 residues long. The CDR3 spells CASSRDEYVETEAFF. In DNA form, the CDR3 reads TGTGCCAGCAGCCGAGATGAGTACGTGGAGACTGAAGCTTTCTTT. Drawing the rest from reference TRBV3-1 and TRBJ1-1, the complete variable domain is DTAVSQTPKYLVTQMGNDKSIKCEQNLGHDTMYWYKQDSKKFLKIMFSYNNKELIINETVPNRFSPKSPDKAHLNLHINSLELGDSAVYFCASSRDEYVETEAFFGQGTRLTVV.

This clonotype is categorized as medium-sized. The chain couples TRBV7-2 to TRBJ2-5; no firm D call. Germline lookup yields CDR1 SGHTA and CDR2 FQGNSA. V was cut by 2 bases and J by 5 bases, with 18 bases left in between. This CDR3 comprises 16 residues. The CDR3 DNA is TGTGCCAGCAGCTTAATTTATGGGAAGTCCGGGGAGACCCAGTACTTC. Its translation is CASSLIYGKSGETQYF.

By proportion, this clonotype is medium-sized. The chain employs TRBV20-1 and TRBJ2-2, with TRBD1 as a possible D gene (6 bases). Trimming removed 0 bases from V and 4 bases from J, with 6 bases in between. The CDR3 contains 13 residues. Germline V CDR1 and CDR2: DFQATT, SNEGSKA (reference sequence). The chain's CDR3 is CSAREGATGELFF. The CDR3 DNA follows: TGCAGTGCTAGAGAGGGGGCCACCGGGGAGCTGTTTTTT.

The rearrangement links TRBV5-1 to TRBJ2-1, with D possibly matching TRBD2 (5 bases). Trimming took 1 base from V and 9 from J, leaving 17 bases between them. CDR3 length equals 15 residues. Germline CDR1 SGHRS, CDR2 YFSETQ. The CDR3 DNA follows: TGCGCCAGCAGCTTGTGGAGCAACGAGGGAAGTGAGCAGTTCTTC. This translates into CASSLWSNEGSEQFF.

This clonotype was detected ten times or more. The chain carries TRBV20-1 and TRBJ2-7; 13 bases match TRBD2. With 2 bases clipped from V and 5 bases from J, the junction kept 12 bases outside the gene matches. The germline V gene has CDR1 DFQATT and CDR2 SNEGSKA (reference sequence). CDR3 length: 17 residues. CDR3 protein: CSARKPFTSGRVHEQYF. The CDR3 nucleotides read TGCAGTGCTAGAAAGCCTTTTACTAGCGGGAGGGTCCACGAGCAGTACTTC.

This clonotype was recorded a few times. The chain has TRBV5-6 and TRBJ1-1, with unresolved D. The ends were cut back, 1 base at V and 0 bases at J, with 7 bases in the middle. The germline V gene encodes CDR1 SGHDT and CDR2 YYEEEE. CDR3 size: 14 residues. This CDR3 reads CASSLLGMNTEAFF. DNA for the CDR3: TGTGCCAGCAGCTTGCTGGGGATGAACACTGAAGCTTTCTTT.

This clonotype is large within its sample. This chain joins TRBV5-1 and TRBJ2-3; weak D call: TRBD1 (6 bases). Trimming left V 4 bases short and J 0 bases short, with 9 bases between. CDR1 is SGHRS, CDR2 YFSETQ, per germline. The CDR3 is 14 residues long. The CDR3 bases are TGCGCCAGCAGCATAGACAGGAGCACAGATACGCAGTATTTT. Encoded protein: CASSIDRSTDTQYF.

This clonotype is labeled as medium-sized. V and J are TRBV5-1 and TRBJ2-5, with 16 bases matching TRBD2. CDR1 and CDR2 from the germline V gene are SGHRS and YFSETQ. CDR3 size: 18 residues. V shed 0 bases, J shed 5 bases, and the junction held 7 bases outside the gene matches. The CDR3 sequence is CASSLAGLAGGRKETQYF. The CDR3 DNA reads TGCGCCAGCAGCTTGGCGGGACTAGCGGGAGGGAGAAAGGAGACCCAGTACTTC. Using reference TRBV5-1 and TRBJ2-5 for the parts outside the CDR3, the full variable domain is KAGVTQTPRYLIKTRGQQVTLSCSPISGHRSVSWYQQTPGQGLQFLFEYFSETQRNKGNFPGRFSGRQFSNSRSEMNVSTLELGDSALYLCASSLAGLAGGRKETQYFGPGTRLLVL.

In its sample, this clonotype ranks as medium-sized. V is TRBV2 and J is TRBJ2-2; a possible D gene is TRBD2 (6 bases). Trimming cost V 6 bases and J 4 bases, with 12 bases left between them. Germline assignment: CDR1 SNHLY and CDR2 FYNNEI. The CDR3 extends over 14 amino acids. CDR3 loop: CASRWGVGTGELFF. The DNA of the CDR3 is TGTGCCAGCAGGTGGGGGGTCGGCACCGGGGAGCTGTTTTTT.

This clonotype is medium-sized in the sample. The chain's CDR3 is CASSLGQGGMDEQFF. Here the CDR3 DNA reads TGCGCCAGCAGCTTGGGTCAGGGAGGGATGGATGAGCAGTTCTTC. V usage is TRBV5-1 and J usage is TRBJ2-1; 7 bases agree with TRBD2. This CDR3 region has 15 residues. Per the germline V gene, CDR1 is SGHRS and CDR2 is YFSETQ. Germline trimming cut 0 bases from V and 8 bases from J; bases unmatched to any gene: 8.

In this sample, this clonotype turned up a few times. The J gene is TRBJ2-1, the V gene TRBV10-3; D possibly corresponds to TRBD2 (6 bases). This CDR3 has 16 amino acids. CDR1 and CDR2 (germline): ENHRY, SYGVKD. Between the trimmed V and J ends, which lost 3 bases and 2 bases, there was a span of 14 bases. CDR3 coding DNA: TGTGCCATCAGTGACAGCGGAGGCGGGACCTACAATGAGCAGTTCTTC. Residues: CAISDSGGGTYNEQFF.

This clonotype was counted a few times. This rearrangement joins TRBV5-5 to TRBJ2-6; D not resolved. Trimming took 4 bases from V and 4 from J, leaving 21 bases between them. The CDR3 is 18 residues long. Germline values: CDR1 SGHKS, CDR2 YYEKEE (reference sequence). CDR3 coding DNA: TGTGCCAGCAGCACAGCAGGAGCCGCAACCGGAGGGGCCAACGTCCTGACTTTC. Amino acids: CASSTAGAATGGANVLTF. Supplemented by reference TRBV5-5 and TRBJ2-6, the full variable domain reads DAGVTQSPTHLIKTRGQQVTLRCSPISGHKSVSWYQQVLGQGPQFIFQYYEKEERGRGNFPDRFSARQFPNYSSELNVNALLLGDSALYLCASSTAGAATGGANVLTFGAGSRLTVL.

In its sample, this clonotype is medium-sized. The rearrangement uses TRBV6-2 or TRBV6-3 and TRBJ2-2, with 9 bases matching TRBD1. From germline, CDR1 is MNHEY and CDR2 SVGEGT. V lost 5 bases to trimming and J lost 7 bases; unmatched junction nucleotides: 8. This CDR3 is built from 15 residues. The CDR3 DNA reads TGTGCCAGCAGTCCCAGGACAGGGGTCGGCGGGGAGCTGTTTTTT. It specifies CASSPRTGVGGELFF.

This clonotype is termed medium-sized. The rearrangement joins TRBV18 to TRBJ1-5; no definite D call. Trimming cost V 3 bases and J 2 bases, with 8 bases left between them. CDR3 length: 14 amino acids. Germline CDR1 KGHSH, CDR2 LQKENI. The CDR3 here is CASSPVWGNQPQHF. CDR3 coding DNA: TGTGCCAGCTCACCGGTGTGGGGCAATCAGCCCCAGCATTTT.